This entry lists 13 T cell receptor beta chains sequenced from one sample in a study of early T cells in non-severe SARS-CoV-2 infection. Each CDR3 protein is one row after TCRdb ran MiXCR on the 5' RACE reads. The sample lists approximately 63,000 distinct CDR3 sequences, more than 5.5% occurring once. Sequenced material: whole blood, taken at baseline. These receptors were obtained from an adult who was a healthcare worker with PCR-confirmed SARS-CoV-2 infection or an uninfected control (not recorded which).

V gene TRBV11-2 combines with J gene TRBJ2-4, with D possibly matching TRBD2 (6 bases). Germline V CDR1 and CDR2: SGHAT, FQNNGV. V was trimmed by 2 bases and J by 0 bases, leaving 8 bases between them. The CDR3 is 15 residues long. CDR3 bases: TGTGCCAGCAGCTTAACGGGACTAGCCAAAAACATTCAGTACTTC. It codes for CASSLTGLAKNIQYF.

In its sample, this clonotype was seen many times. The rearrangement joins TRBV5-1 to TRBJ1-6; TRBD1 matches 11 bases. Germline V gene sequence: CDR1 SGHRS, CDR2 YFSETQ. The CDR3 is 19 amino acids. The V segment lost 2 bases and the J segment 7 bases; nucleotides outside the gene matches: 14. This chain's CDR3 is CASSFQDRGPSNRNSPLHF. DNA of the CDR3: TGCGCCAGCAGCTTTCAGGACAGGGGGCCCTCTAACCGCAATTCACCCCTCCACTTT.

This clonotype was detected many times. The V and J genes are TRBV20-1 and TRBJ2-1; TRBD2 agrees at 15 bases. Per the germline V gene, CDR1 is DFQATT and CDR2 is SNEGSKA (reference sequence). V shed 1 base and J 0 bases; nucleotides not matched to a gene: 4. The CDR3 has 18 amino acids. The CDR3 nucleotides read TGCAGTGCTAGAGGGGGACTAGCGGGAGGTCGCTCCTACAATGAGCAGTTCTTC. This sequence encodes CSARGGLAGGRSYNEQFF.

This chain joins TRBV20-1 and TRBJ1-5, with 10 nucleotides matching TRBD1. The V gene end was trimmed by 6 bases and the J gene end by 6 bases; junction bases not matched to a gene: 8. This CDR3 is built from 14 residues. CDR1 is DFQATT, CDR2 SNEGSKA, per germline (reference sequence). CDR3 sequence reads: CSAPRQGAFQPQHF. Here the CDR3 DNA reads TGCAGTGCCCCCCGACAGGGGGCTTTTCAGCCCCAGCATTTT.

The table lists this clonotype with many counts. The chain is built from TRBV13 and TRBJ2-5; 10 bases line up with TRBD1. J gave up 4 bases and V 5 bases, and 10 bases lay outside the gene matches. The CDR3 has 16 residues. Germline V gives CDR1 PRHDT, CDR2 FYEKMQ (reference sequence). The CDR3 region has the DNA TGTGCCAGCAGCCCCGGGACAGGGGAATTCGGAGAGACCCAGTACTTC. Translating it yields CASSPGTGEFGETQYF.

This clonotype occurred a few times. This chain connects TRBV11-3 to TRBJ2-1, with 10 bases fitting TRBD2. Germline V gene sequence: CDR1 SGHNT, CDR2 YENEEA. CDR3 length equals 16 residues. V lost 1 base to trimming and J lost 3 bases; unmatched junction nucleotides: 3. The CDR3 is CASSLGSGRDYNEQFF. The CDR3 DNA is TGTGCCAGCAGCTTAGGAAGCGGGAGGGACTACAATGAGCAGTTCTTC.

This clonotype was seen a few times. The chain carries TRBV28 and TRBJ2-5; D call uncertain. The germline gives CDR1 MDHEN, CDR2 SYDVKM. Trimming cost V 3 bases and J 5 bases, with 10 bases left between them. The CDR3 is 13 residues long. CDR3 in amino acids: CASSLWMLETQYF. CDR3 bases: TGTGCCAGCAGTTTGTGGATGCTCGAGACCCAGTACTTC. Looking up the rest from reference TRBV28 and TRBJ2-5 gives the full variable domain: DVKVTQSSRYLVKRTGEKVFLECVQDMDHENMFWYRQDPGLGLRLIYFSYDVKMKEKGDIPEGYSVSREKKERFSLILESASTNQTSMYLCASSLWMLETQYFGPGTRLLVL.

This clonotype was observed a handful of times. The chain couples TRBV18 to TRBJ2-7; D is undetermined. The CDR3 is 14 amino acids. The germline V and J ends were trimmed by 3 bases and 2 bases, with 11 bases remaining between them. CDR1 is KGHSH, CDR2 LQKENI, per germline. CDR3 DNA: TGTGCCAGCTCACCGCCAAACTGGACCTACGAGCAGTACTTC. Translating gives CASSPPNWTYEQYF.

The chain's CDR3 is CASSLAGRGHFYTGELFF. CDR3 nucleotide sequence: TGTGCCAGCAGCTTAGCGGGCAGGGGCCACTTTTACACCGGGGAGCTGTTTTTT. The chain combines TRBV11-2 with TRBJ2-2; TRBD1 might be the D (6 bases). Per the germline V gene, CDR1 is SGHAT and CDR2 is FQNNGV. This CDR3 contains 18 residues. Trimming pared 1 base from V and 3 bases from J, leaving 18 bases between.

This clonotype was seen ten or more times. The chain employs TRBV5-6 and TRBJ2-7, with TRBD1 matching over 11 bases. Germline assignment: CDR1 SGHDT and CDR2 YYEEEE. The V and J ends lost 3 bases and 5 bases, in that order; junction bases with no gene match: 7. The CDR3 is 15 amino acids. The DNA for the CDR3 is TGTGCCAGCAGCTCCCCCGGACAGGGGGCCCACGAGCAGTACTTC. Translated: CASSSPGQGAHEQYF. The whole variable domain, filled in from reference TRBV5-6 and TRBJ2-7, reads DAGVTQSPTHLIKTRGQQVTLRCSPKSGHDTVSWYQQALGQGPQFIFQYYEEEERQRGNFPDRFSGHQFPNYSSELNVNALLLGDSALYLCASSSPGQGAHEQYFGPGTRLTVT.

This clonotype was counted a few times. This chain joins TRBV7-8 and TRBJ2-1; 11 bases agree with TRBD2. V was clipped by 4 bases and J by 4 bases; unmatched bases: 6. The germline gives CDR1 SGHVS, CDR2 FQNEAQ. The CDR3 is 16 residues long. CDR3 coding DNA: TGTGCCAGCAGCTCCGGGACTAGCGGAGCATACAATGAGCAGTTCTTC. Translation gives CASSSGTSGAYNEQFF.

The chain uses TRBV7-2 and TRBJ2-3, with TRBD2 matching over 7 bases. The CDR3 sequence is 16 residues long. Trimming cost V 1 base and J 0 bases; bases outside gene matches: 4. Germline CDR1 and CDR2: SGHTA and FQGNSA. The CDR3 bases are TGTGCCAGCAGCTTAGGCGGGACTACTAGCACAGATACGCAGTATTTT. Translation gives CASSLGGTTSTDTQYF.

The chain joins TRBV18 to TRBJ2-5; D gene unclear. Trimming pared 1 base from V and 1 base from J, leaving 13 bases between. The CDR3 has 16 residues. The germline V gene encodes CDR1 KGHSH and CDR2 LQKENI. CDR3 loop: CASSPRLEGSQETQYF. CDR3 DNA: TGTGCCAGCTCACCACGGTTGGAAGGCAGCCAAGAGACCCAGTACTTC.